These 8 T cell receptor beta chains were all obtained from the same sample, sequenced in a study of T cells in Graves' hyperthyroidism and ophthalmopathy. Amplification of TCR beta CDR3 regions was performed using RNA transcripts as template. Carried out on the TCR CDR3, a first-round RT-PCR used the HTBI primer set. TCRdb redid the calling of the multiplex PCR reads with MiXCR, one entry per CDR3 protein. The repertoire holds approximately 710,000 distinct CDR3 sequences, with approximately 15% as singletons. The specimen sequenced was blood. These receptor sequences come from a man aged 50 to 59 with Graves' hyperthyroidism.

This clonotype appeared many times. The chain carries TRBV12-3 or TRBV12-4 and TRBJ1-1; D gene unclear. The CDR3 totals 14 residues. V lost 5 bases and J 1 base, leaving 11 bases between the germline ends. In nucleotides, the CDR3 is TGTGCCAGCAGTCATCTAGGAAGGAACACTGAAGCTTTCTTT. Residues: CASSHLGRNTEAFF.

There are many counts of this clonotype. The V and J genes are TRBV2 and TRBJ2-5; 8 positions match TRBD1. V lost 7 bases, J lost 5 bases, and 9 bases stayed unmatched. The germline CDR1 and CDR2 sequences are SNHLY and FYNNEI. This CDR3 has 14 residues. The CDR3 DNA reads as TGTGCCAGCAAGGTGGCAGGGGGCGTCGAGACCCAGTACTTC. Translated: CASKVAGGVETQYF.

At least ten counts were recorded for this clonotype. The chain links TRBV11-1 to TRBJ2-5; D unclear. This CDR3 is built from 16 residues. The V gene lost 0 bases and the J gene lost 1 base, with 12 bases spanning the gap. Germline lookup yields CDR1 SGHAT and CDR2 FQDESV (reference sequence). The chain's CDR3 is CASSLAIGQIQETQYF. In DNA form, the CDR3 reads TGTGCCAGCAGCTTAGCGATCGGGCAGATCCAAGAGACCCAGTACTTC.

V gene TRBV2 combines with J gene TRBJ1-4; 8 positions match TRBD1. The V gene end was trimmed by 6 bases and the J gene end by 8 bases; junction bases not matched to a gene: 8. There are 14 residues in the CDR3. Germline lookup yields CDR1 SNHLY and CDR2 FYNNEI. The CDR3 region is CASRVTGAKEKLFF. CDR3 in DNA: TGTGCCAGCAGGGTGACAGGGGCAAAGGAAAAACTGTTTTTT.

The rearrangement links TRBV30 to TRBJ2-1; 10 bases agree with TRBD2. Near its end, the DNA agrees better with TRBJ2-7, so the J call may be wrong. The CDR3 extends over 15 amino acids. The germline V gene has CDR1 GTSNPN and CDR2 SVGIG (reference sequence). CDR3 in DNA: TGTGCCTGGAGTGCTAGCGGGAGACCCTACAATGAGCAGTACTTC. It yields the protein CAWSASGRPYNEQYF.

This clonotype came up a few times. This chain joins TRBV5-1 and TRBJ1-4, with TRBD1 identical over 9 bases. The CDR3 covers 15 residues. J was trimmed by 0 bases and V by 6 bases; bases with no gene match: 3. Germline-derived CDR1 and CDR2 are SGHRS and YFSETQ. The CDR3 bases are TGCGCCAGCAATCGACAGGGGGCAACTAATGAAAAACTGTTTTTT. Translating gives CASNRQGATNEKLFF.

In this sample, this clonotype turned up many times. The gene calls are TRBV2 and TRBJ1-5; possible D gene TRBD1, 5 bases. V lost 10 bases to trimming and J lost 7 bases, with 17 bases between them. CDR3 length equals 13 residues. Germline V CDR1 and CDR2: SNHLY, FYNNEI. CDR3 in amino acids: CATQLGLGQPQHF. CDR3 sequence (DNA): TGTGCCACCCAGTTGGGGCTTGGACAGCCCCAGCATTTT. Variable domain in full (rest from reference TRBV2 and TRBJ1-5): EPEVTQTPSHQVTQMGQEVILRCVPISNHLYFYWYRQILGQKVEFLVSFYNNEISEKSEIFDDQFSVERPDGSNFTLKIRSTKLEDSAMYFCATQLGLGQPQHFGDGTRLSIL.

This clonotype occurred many times. CDR3 sequence: CASSIERAGADEQFF. The CDR3, as DNA: TGTGCCAGTAGTATAGAGAGGGCGGGAGCAGATGAGCAGTTCTTC. The V and J genes are TRBV19 and TRBJ2-1, with 7 bases that match TRBD2. V lost 0 bases to trimming and J lost 8 bases; unmatched junction nucleotides: 7. Germline CDR1 reads LNHDA; CDR2 reads SQIVND (reference sequence). This CDR3 is built from 15 residues.